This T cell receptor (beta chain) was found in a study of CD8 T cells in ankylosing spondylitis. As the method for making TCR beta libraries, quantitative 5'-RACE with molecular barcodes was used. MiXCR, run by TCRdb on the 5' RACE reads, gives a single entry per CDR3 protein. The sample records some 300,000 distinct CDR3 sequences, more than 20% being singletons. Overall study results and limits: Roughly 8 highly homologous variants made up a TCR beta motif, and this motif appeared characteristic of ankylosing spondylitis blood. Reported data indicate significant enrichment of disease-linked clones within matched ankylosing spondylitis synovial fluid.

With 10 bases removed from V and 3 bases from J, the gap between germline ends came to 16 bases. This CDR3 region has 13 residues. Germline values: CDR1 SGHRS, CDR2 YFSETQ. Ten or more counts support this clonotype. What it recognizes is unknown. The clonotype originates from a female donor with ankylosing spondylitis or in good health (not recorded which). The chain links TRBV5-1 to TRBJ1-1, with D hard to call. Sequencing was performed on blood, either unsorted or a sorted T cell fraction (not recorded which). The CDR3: CAPPSGEDTEAFF. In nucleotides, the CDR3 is TGCGCCCCCCCGTCCGGGGAGGACACTGAAGCTTTCTTT.